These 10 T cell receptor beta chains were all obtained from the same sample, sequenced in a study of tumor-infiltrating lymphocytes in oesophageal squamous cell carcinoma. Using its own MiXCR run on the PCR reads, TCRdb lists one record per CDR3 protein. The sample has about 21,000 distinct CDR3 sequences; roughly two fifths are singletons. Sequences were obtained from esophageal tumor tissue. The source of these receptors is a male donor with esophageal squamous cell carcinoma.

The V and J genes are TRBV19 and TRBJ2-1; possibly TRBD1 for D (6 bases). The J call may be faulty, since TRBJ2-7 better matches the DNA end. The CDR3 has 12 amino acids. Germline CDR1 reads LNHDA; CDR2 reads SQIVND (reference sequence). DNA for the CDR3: TGTGCCAGTAGCAGGGGCACCTACGAGCAGTACTTC. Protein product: CASSRGTYEQYF.

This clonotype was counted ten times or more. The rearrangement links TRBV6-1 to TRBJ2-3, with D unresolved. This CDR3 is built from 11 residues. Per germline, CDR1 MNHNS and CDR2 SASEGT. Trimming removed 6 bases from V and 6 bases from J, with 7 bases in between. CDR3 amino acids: CASSPRDTQYF. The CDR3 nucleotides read TGTGCCAGCAGCCCGAGGGATACGCAGTATTTT.

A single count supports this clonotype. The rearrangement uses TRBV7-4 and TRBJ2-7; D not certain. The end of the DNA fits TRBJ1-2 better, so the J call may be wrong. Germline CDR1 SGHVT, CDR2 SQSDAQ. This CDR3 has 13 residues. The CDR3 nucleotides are TGTGCCAGCAGCTTTGCCGGGAATGAGGGCTACACCTTC. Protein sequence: CASSFAGNEGYTF.

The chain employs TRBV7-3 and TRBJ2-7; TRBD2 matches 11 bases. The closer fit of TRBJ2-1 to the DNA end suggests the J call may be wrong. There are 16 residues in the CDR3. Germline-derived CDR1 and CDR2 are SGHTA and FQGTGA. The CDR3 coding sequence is TGTGCCAGCAGCTTAAGTGCTAGCGGGGGGCAGGGTGAGCAGTTCTTC. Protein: CASSLSASGGQGEQFF.

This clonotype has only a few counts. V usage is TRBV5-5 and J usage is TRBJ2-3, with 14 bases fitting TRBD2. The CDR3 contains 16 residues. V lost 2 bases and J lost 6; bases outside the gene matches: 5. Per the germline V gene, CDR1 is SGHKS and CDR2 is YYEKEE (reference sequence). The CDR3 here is CASSFPGLAGVDTQYF. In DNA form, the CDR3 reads TGTGCCAGCAGCTTCCCGGGACTAGCGGGAGTGGATACGCAGTATTTT.

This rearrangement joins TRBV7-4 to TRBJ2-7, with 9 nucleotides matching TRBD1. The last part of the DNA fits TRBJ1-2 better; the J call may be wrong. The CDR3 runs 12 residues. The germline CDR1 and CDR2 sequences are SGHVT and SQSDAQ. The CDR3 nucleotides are TGTGCCAGCAGGGGGACAGGGTCTGGCTACACCTTC. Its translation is CASRGTGSGYTF.

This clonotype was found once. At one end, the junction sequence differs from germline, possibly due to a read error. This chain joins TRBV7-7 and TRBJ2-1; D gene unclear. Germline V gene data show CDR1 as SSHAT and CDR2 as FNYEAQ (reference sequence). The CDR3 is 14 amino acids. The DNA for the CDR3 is TGTGCTAGCAGCTTAGTGGCTAGTAGCAATGAGCAGTTCTTC. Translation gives CASSLVASSNEQFF. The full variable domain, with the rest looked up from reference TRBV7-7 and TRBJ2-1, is GAGVSQSPRYKVTKRGQDVTLRCDPISSHATLYWYQQALGQGPEFLTYFNYEAQPDKSGLPSDRFSAERPEGSISTLTIQRTEQRDSAMYRCASSLVASSNEQFFGPGTRLTVL.

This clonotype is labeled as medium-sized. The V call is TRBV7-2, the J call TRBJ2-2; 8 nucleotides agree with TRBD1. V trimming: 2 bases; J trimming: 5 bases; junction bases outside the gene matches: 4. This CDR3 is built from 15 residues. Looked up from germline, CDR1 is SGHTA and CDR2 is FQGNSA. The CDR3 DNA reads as TGTGCCAGCAGCTTATTACAGGGGGGTACCGGGGAGCTGTTTTTT. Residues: CASSLLQGGTGELFF.

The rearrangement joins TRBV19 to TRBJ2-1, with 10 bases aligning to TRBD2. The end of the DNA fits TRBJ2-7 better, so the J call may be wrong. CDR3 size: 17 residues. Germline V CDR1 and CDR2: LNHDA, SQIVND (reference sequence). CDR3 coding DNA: TGTGCCAGTAGTATAAGGGCTAGCGGGAGCTCCTACAATGAGCAGTACTTC. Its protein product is CASSIRASGSSYNEQYF.

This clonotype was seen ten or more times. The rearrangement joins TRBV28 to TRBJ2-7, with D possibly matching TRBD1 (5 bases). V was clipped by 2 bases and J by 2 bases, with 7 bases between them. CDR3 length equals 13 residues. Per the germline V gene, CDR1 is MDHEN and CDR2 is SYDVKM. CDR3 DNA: TGTGCCAGCAGTTTAGACAGTACCTACGAGCAGTACTTC. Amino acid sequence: CASSLDSTYEQYF.